These T cell receptor beta chains were read from a single sample in a study of shared T cell receptors in the human thymus. Assay used: immunoSEQ multiplex PCR; TCRdb lists only in-frame clones, some missing. The sample has 650,000 to 950,000 clones; roughly 88% are singletons. These same data were also listed under a study on human thymus T cells.

The material sequenced was thymocytes. All receptors come from a girl under three years old with a congenital heart defect. Each CDR3 is given with its conserved first and last residue. D genes are given only for firm matches. Size tells how often a clone was seen (once, few, many) or the class of an expanded clone, and some rows leave it out.

j_call v_call d_call clone_size cdr3_nt cdr3_aa
TRBJ1-1 TRBV5-6 NA NA TGTGCCAGCAGCTTCTATAAGAGGGATACGGACACTGAAGCTTTCTTT CASSFYKRDTDTEAFF
TRBJ1-1 TRBV10-2 TRBD1 NA TGCGCCAGCAGTGTGTCAGGGGGCGAAACTGAAGCTTTCTTT CASSVSGGETEAFF
TRBJ2-1 TRBV12-5 TRBD1 NA TGTGCTAGTGGTTTGAGGACAGGGGATGCCTCTGGTGGTGAGCAGTTCTTC CASGLRTGDASGGEQFF
TRBJ2-2 TRBV6-1 NA few TGTGCCAGCAGACGAATTAATCAGGGAACCGGGGAGCTGTTTTTT CASRRINQGTGELFF
TRBJ1-6 TRBV5-1 TRBD1 NA TGCGCCAGCAGCCTCCCGATCGGGACAGGGACTAATTCACCCCTCCACTTT CASSLPIGTGTNSPLHF
TRBJ1-2 TRBV15 TRBD1 once TGTGCCACCAGCAGAGATCATCGGACAGGGGTGTACGGCTACACCTTC CATSRDHRTGVYGYTF
TRBJ1-4 TRBV29-1 NA NA TGCAGCGTAGGGGCCTTAAATGAAAAACTGTTTTTT CSVGALNEKLFF
TRBJ2-1 TRBV4-1 NA NA TGCGCCAGCAGCCAAGATGCGGCCCCGAGCTCCTACAATGAGCAGTTCTTC CASSQDAAPSSYNEQFF
TRBJ2-1 TRBV21-1 NA NA TGTGCCAGCAGCGCCTCCTTTTGGGGGGAACCTTTCTACAATGAGCAGTTCTTC CASSASFWGEPFYNEQFF
TRBJ1-2 TRBV6-5 NA NA TGTGCCAGCAGTTACTCGTGGAGGGGAAACTATGGCTACACCTTC CASSYSWRGNYGYTF